This TCR beta chain was identified in a study of early T cells in non-severe SARS-CoV-2 infection. Study overall: Alpha and beta chains were unpaired, from unsorted whole-blood bulk RNA. General study points: Missing private and CD4 specificities, VDJdb matching favored anti-spike CD8 responses.

Comments on this clonotype: Its antigen is still unknown.

Unique molecular identifiers were attached to individual cDNA molecules. TCRdb re-analysed the 5' RACE reads in MiXCR, keeping a single row per CDR3 protein. In the table there are 70,000 to 95,000 distinct CDR3 sequences, about a sixth of which are singletons. The CDR3 totals 16 residues. The V end lost 0 bases, the J end lost 0 bases, and 11 bases lay between the germline ends. CDR1 GTSNPN and CDR2 SVGIG come from the germline V gene (reference sequence). What was sequenced was whole blood. V gene TRBV30 combines with J gene TRBJ2-2; maybe TRBD1 (7 bases). The sequence derives from an adult who was a healthcare worker with PCR-confirmed SARS-CoV-2 infection or an uninfected control (not recorded which). The DNA of the CDR3 is TGTGCCTGGAGTGTACGCGGGACAGCGAACACCGGGGAGCTGTTTTTT. This translates into CAWSVRGTANTGELFF.